The clone carrying this TCR beta chain came up many times. The V gene's germline CDR1 is SGDLS and CDR2 YYNGEE. Trimming cost V 0 bases and J 8 bases, with 14 bases left between them. CDR3 length: 14 residues. The sample originates from a study of regulatory T cells in long-lasting Graves disease. Time point meaning: newly diagnosed GD, antithyroid drugs for less than 3 months. RNA extracted from PBMCs served as the sequencing template. TCR beta libraries were built with iRepertoire HTBI primers and Arm-PCR of CDR3 regions. In the authors' methods: Across all samples, about 59 TRBV segments and more than 11 TRBJ segments were identified. TCRdb ran MiXCR on the multiplex PCR reads and lists one entry per CDR3 protein. What appears here as the V and J calls and clone size reflects TCRdb's work, not the paper's. The table shows more than 300,000 distinct CDR3 sequences, with 16% occurring only once. This sample was also put to use in a study of T cells in Graves' hyperthyroidism and ophthalmopathy. This second study notes: Patients aged 18 to 65 had newly diagnosed hyperthyroidism that had lasted under 2 months.

This receptor was identified in a woman between 18 and 30 years old with Graves disease. Sample: peripheral blood mononuclear cells (PBMCs), taken at new diagnosis, from a patient treated with antithyroid drugs. The V and J genes are TRBV9 and TRBJ1-2; no clear D. CDR3 DNA sequence: TGTGCCAGCAGCGTAGATCAAATGGGGAACGGCTACACCTTC. It encodes CASSVDQMGNGYTF.